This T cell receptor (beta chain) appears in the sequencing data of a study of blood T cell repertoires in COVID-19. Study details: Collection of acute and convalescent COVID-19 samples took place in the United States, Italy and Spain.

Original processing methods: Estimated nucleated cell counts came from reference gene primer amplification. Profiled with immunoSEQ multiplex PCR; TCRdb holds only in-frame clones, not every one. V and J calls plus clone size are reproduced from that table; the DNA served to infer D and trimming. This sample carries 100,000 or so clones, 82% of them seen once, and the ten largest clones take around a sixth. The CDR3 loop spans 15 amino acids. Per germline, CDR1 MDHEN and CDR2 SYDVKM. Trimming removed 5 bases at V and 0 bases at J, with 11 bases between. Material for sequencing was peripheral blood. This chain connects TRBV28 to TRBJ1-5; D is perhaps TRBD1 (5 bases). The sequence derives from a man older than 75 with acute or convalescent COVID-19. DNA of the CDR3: TGTGCCAGCAGTCGGACAACCCATAGCAATCAGCCCCAGCATTTT. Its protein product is CASSRTTHSNQPQHF.